A selection of T cell receptor beta chains follows, all from one sample in a study of OX40 agonist ivuxolimab in advanced cancers. Sequenced by immunoSEQ multiplex PCR; TCRdb stores in-frame clones only, minus some. The table includes roughly 110,000 clones, less than 95% detected once. The material sequenced was CD4+ or CD8+ T cells sorted from blood, taken in a trial of the OX40 agonist ivuxolimab. Source of these receptors: an adult with an advanced solid tumor such as melanoma, head and neck, liver or kidney cancer. The CDR3 runs from the conserved cysteine through the conserved F or W. Size tells how often a clone was seen (once, few, many) or the class of an expanded clone, and some rows leave it out.

TRBJ1-2,.,TRBV28,CASRSEYGYTF
TRBJ1-2,.,TRBV5-6,CASSLAGTGGSGGYTF
TRBJ1-1,.,TRBV16,CASSPYEGAFF
TRBJ2-7,.,TRBV2,CASGTAESYEQYF
TRBJ1-1,.,TRBV5-1,CASSLTDMNTEAFF
TRBJ1-3,.,TRBV7-3,CASSPGLSSGNTIYF
TRBJ2-5,.,TRBV10-1,CASSVGGSETQYF
TRBJ1-2,.,TRBV13,CASSFDTDNYGYTF
TRBJ2-5,.,TRBV6-5,CASSWSRGTGETQYF
TRBJ1-5,.,TRBV2,CASSYTSGFNQPQHF
TRBJ2-2,once,TRBV7-8,CASSFEGQGNTGELFF
TRBJ2-1,.,TRBV4-3,CASSQDLNGLAGNEQFF
TRBJ1-1,.,TRBV6-5,CASSYSGRITEAFF
TRBJ2-2,.,TRBV10-2,CASSSGTERELFF
TRBJ2-2,.,TRBV28,CASGTSGRTGELFF
TRBJ1-1,.,TRBV18,CASSPRDSNGEAFF
TRBJ2-7,.,TRBV19,CASRRSGGPEPVYEQYF
TRBJ2-7,.,TRBV18,CASSPGGTSGSHEQYF
TRBJ1-2,.,TRBV5-4,CASSADRSYGYTF
TRBJ2-3,.,TRBV27,CASSQRTDTQYF
TRBJ1-3,.,TRBV14,CASSLQVGNTIYF
TRBJ1-5,.,TRBV7-9,CASSLGTNQPQHF
TRBJ2-1,.,TRBV6-6,CASSQREVYEQFF
.,.,TRBV19,CASSIKGSGTVEQYF
TRBJ2-7,.,TRBV9,CASSVSYAGAYEQYF
TRBJ2-2,.,TRBV7-9,CASSDRVDGELFF
TRBJ1-2,few,TRBV28,CASSPGGGGYTF
TRBJ2-1,.,TRBV29-1,CSVGSEYNEQFF